This TCR beta chain appears in the sequencing data of a study of a mutant IDH1 vaccine in newly diagnosed glioma. Time point defined: week 5, during vaccination. With topical imiquimod, each dose of the vaccine consisted of 300 ug of mutant IDH1 20-mer peptide. In the case of this clone: Its matching antigen is unknown.

The length of the CDR3 is 15 residues. The germline V gene encodes CDR1 LNHDA and CDR2 SQIVND (reference sequence). Trimming took off 0 bases at V and 2 bases at J, with 11 bases between the two ends. Clones were sequenced by immunoSEQ multiplex PCR, and TCRdb holds only the in-frame ones, with some missing. Of 50,000 to 75,000 clones in the sample, about 88% were seen once. This chain links TRBV19 with TRBJ2-7; D gene ambiguous. The sequence came from a woman between 45 and 65 years old with glioma. The specimen comprised PBMCs, sampled from a glioma patient whose treatment included an IDH1 peptide vaccine. The CDR3 region has the DNA TGTGCCAGTAGTATAGATGTCGGCGGTACCTACGAGCAGTACTTC. Protein product: CASSIDVGGTYEQYF.